This T cell receptor beta chain was obtained from a study of blood T cell repertoires in COVID-19. For the study at large: Sample material is recorded as cDNA or gDNA derived from T cells, B-cell-depleted T cells, or PBMCs.

There are 14 residues in the CDR3. Germline V gives CDR1 SNHLY, CDR2 FYNNEI. Trimming shortened V by 3 bases and J by 7 bases, and 14 bases separated the two germline ends. In the original analysis: How many nucleated cells were present was estimated from reference gene primer amplification. Here immunoSEQ multiplex PCR was the method, and the copy in TCRdb shows in-frame clones only, minus some. D and trimming were read from the DNA, whereas the V and J calls and clone size are those reported in that table. The sample has 270,000 or so clones; about 86% are singletons. Recruited during active infection, patients (from Seattle) were subsequently followed longitudinally.

This clonotype was sampled from a woman aged 25 to 45 with COVID-19, enrolled during active disease. The genes are TRBV2 and TRBJ2-3; tentatively, D is TRBD1 (5 bases). Material for sequencing was peripheral blood. The CDR3 DNA is TGTGCCAGCAGTGAGTTCAGGGTTGGAAATACGCAGTATTTT. Translated: CASSEFRVGNTQYF.